This paragraph covers one TCR beta chain sequence. Its specificity is not known. This record comes from a study of T cell repertoires in cytomegalovirus infection. Study details: Shared public TCR beta signatures pointed to both CMV infection and a matching HLA type. Whole-study results and caveats: Across the ex vivo response, the dominant clonotypes were HLA-C-restricted CMV-specific TCR beta clonotypes. Cumulative public TCR beta family frequency identified carriers of CMV plus the relevant HLA.

The J segment lost 2 bases and the V segment lost 11 bases, leaving 2 bases of the junction unmatched. Germline V gene data show CDR1 as LGHDT and CDR2 as YNNKEL (reference sequence). The CDR3 covers 12 residues. TCRdb called the reads again in MiXCR, with one record for every CDR3 protein. The sample has around 530,000 distinct CDR3 sequences, around 27% seen once; the top ten hold about 13%. The sample taken for sequencing was PBMCs. The chain employs TRBV3-1 and TRBJ2-4, with TRBD1 matching over 8 bases. The sequence derives from a human donor in good health (CMV status not recorded). Some clones in this sample may be carry-over from other donors' samples. The CDR3 coding sequence is TGTGCCTCCAGGGGGCCCAAAAACATTCAGTACTTC. Translating gives CASRGPKNIQYF.